A selection of T cell receptor beta chains follows, all from one sample in a study of T cells in Graves' hyperthyroidism and ophthalmopathy. From the multiplex PCR reads, TCRdb called clonotypes with MiXCR, one entry per CDR3 protein. Here the sample spans about 96,000 distinct CDR3 sequences, over 50% being singletons. Sequenced input: blood. The receptors here all came from a woman between 40 and 55 years old with Graves' hyperthyroidism. Each CDR3 is given with its conserved first and last residue. Each record gives: CDR3 protein, CDR3 DNA, clone size, V gene, D gene, J gene. A D gene is named only where the DNA matches it firmly. Not all rows give a size; the values are once, few, many and, for expanded clones, a class.

CAGSLSTTGMGEKLFF | TGCGCCGGCAGCTTATCGACCACAGGGATGGGTGAAAAACTGTTTTTT | - | TRBV5-1 | - | TRBJ1-4
CASRFGGLDTEAFF | TGTGCCAGTAGGTTCGGGGGCCTCGACACTGAAGCTTTCTTT | many | TRBV19 | - | TRBJ1-1
CSARDQGGSYTF | TGCAGTGCTAGAGATCAGGGGGGAAGCTACACCTTC | many | TRBV20-1 | TRBD1 | TRBJ1-2
CASSLAGTGNNQPQHF | TGTGCCAGCAGCTTAGCCGGGACAGGGAACAATCAGCCCCAGCATTTT | - | TRBV7-9 | TRBD1 | TRBJ1-5
CSASSSTSPDHEQYF | TGCAGTGCTAGCTCCTCGACTAGCCCGGACCACGAGCAGTACTTC | many | TRBV20-1 | TRBD2 | TRBJ2-7
CASSYSPSSGRFTYEQYF | TGTGCCAGCAGTTACTCGCCGAGTAGCGGGAGATTCACCTACGAGCAGTACTTC | - | TRBV7-8 | TRBD2 | TRBJ2-7
CASKGELFF | TGTGCCAGCAAGGGGGAGCTGTTTTTT | - | TRBV2 | - | TRBJ2-2
CASSERLAGTYEQYF | TGTGCCAGCAGTGAGAGACTAGCGGGAACCTACGAGCAGTACTTC | - | TRBV2 | TRBD2 | TRBJ2-7
CSARGYVNTEAFF | TGCAGTGCTAGAGGGTACGTGAACACTGAAGCTTTCTTT | many | TRBV20-1 | - | TRBJ1-1
CSGLRSSSYEQYF | TGCAGTGGGTTGCGGTCCTCCTCCTACGAGCAGTACTTC | many | TRBV20-1 | - | TRBJ2-7
CASSFGRAYEQYF | TGTGCCAGCAGCTTTGGGAGGGCCTACGAGCAGTACTTC | many | TRBV13 | TRBD2 | TRBJ2-7
CASSPGLAAYSYEQYF | TGTGCCAGCAGTCCCGGACTAGCGGCCTACTCCTACGAGCAGTACTTC | many | TRBV12-3/TRBV12-4 | TRBD2 | TRBJ2-7
CASSHGSTGELFF | TGTGCCAGCAGCCACGGCAGCACCGGGGAGCTGTTTTTT | many | TRBV4-2 | - | TRBJ2-2
CASSLGGNQETQYF | TGTGCCAGCAGTTTGGGGGGAAACCAAGAGACCCAGTACTTC | few | TRBV7-2 | - | TRBJ2-5
CASSLAGTSGSWETQYF | TGTGCCAGCAGCTTAGCGGGGACTAGCGGGAGTTGGGAGACCCAGTACTTC | many | TRBV7-2 | TRBD2 | TRBJ2-5
CASMPEGAGYTF | TGTGCCAGCATGCCCGAGGGAGCCGGCTACACCTTC | many | TRBV2 | - | TRBJ1-2